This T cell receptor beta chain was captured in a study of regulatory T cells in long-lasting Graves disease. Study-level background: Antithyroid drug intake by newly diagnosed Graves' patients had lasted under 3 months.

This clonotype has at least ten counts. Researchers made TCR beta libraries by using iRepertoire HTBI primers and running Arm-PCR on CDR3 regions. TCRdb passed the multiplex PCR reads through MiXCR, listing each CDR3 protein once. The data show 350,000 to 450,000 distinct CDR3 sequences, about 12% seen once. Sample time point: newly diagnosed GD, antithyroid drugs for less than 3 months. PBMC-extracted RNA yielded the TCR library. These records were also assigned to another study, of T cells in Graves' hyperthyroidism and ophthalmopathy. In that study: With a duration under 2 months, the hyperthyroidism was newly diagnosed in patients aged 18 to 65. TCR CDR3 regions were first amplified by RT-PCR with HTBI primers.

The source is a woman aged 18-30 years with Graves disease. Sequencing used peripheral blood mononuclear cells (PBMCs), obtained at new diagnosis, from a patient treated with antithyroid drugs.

In nucleotides, the CDR3 is TGTGCCAGCAGCCCCTCTTCGGGGACTAAGAGAACCAGCACCTACGAGCAGTACTTC. It yields the protein CASSPSSGTKRTSTYEQYF. The rearrangement uses TRBV6-1 and TRBJ2-7, with TRBD2 identical over 7 bases. Germline V CDR1 and CDR2: MNHNS, SASEGT. The CDR3 has 19 residues. With 6 bases clipped from V and 2 bases from J, the junction kept 22 bases outside the gene matches.